This T cell receptor (beta chain) is from a study of T-cell memory formation after mild COVID-19. Each CDR3 protein is one row after TCRdb ran MiXCR on the 5' RACE reads. The data show roughly 170,000 distinct CDR3 sequences, around a fifth seen once. This clonotype was found a few times. The sequence came from an adult woman who had mild COVID-19 (a few samples of this study predate the infection). Cell type and time point are not known. Sequences were obtained from PBMCs or a T cell subset sorted from them (not recorded which).

The CDR3: CASSPTSGGYTF. CDR3 DNA: TGTGCCAGCAGCCCCACGTCTGGCGGCTACACCTTC. V and J are TRBV7-2 and TRBJ1-2; D unresolved. In germline, CDR1 is SGHTA, CDR2 FQGNSA. The CDR3 covers 12 residues. With 5 bases removed from V and 8 bases from J, the gap between germline ends came to 12 bases. Based on the CDR3 plus reference TRBV7-2 and TRBJ1-2, the full variable domain is GAGVSQSPSNKVTEKGKDVELRCDPISGHTALYWYRQSLGQGLEFLIYFQGNSAPDKSGLPSDRFSAERTGGSVSTLTIQRTQQEDSAVYLCASSPTSGGYTFGSGTRLTVV.